The 29 T cell receptor beta chains given below trace back to one sample, sequenced in a study of T cells after yellow fever vaccination. Using its own MiXCR run on the 5' RACE reads, TCRdb lists one record per CDR3 protein. Seen here are approximately 550,000 distinct CDR3 sequences, less than 15% observed once, and the top ten hold more than 12%. The material sequenced was PBMCs, taken on the day of the yellow fever booster vaccination. The receptors stem from a man aged 25-45 years who received the YFV17D yellow fever vaccine.

The chain recombines TRBV30 with TRBJ2-3; maybe TRBD1 (5 bases). Germline CDR1 GTSNPN, CDR2 SVGIG (reference sequence). This CDR3 contains 13 residues. For the CDR3, the DNA is TGTGCTGGACATCGTGCTAGCACAGATACGCAGTATTTT. Translation: CAGHRASTDTQYF.

CDR3 protein: CAISEAGAGNIQYF. Here the CDR3 DNA reads TGTGCCATCAGTGAGGCGGGAGCGGGAAACATTCAGTACTTC. The V call is TRBV10-3, the J call TRBJ2-4, with TRBD2 matching over 7 bases. The germline gives CDR1 ENHRY, CDR2 SYGVKD. V lost 2 bases to trimming and J lost 6 bases; unmatched junction nucleotides: 4. The CDR3 spans 14 residues.

This clonotype occurred a few times. The chain joins TRBV7-2 to TRBJ2-7; either TRBD1 or TRBD2 may supply D (5 bases each). Germline CDR1 SGHTA, CDR2 FQGNSA. Trimming shortened V by 4 bases and J by 1 base, and 17 bases separated the two germline ends. The CDR3 extends over 16 amino acids. DNA for the CDR3: TGTGCCAGCAGCTGGGACCGCCGTGCGTTATCCTACGAGCAGTACTTC. This translates into CASSWDRRALSYEQYF.

V and J are TRBV5-1 and TRBJ2-3; 7 nucleotides line up with TRBD2. Germline CDR1 is SGHRS and CDR2 is YFSETQ. This CDR3 has 16 residues. With 1 base clipped from V and 1 base from J, the junction kept 6 bases outside the gene matches. The CDR3: CASSLKASGGTDTQYF. The CDR3 DNA is TGCGCCAGCAGCTTGAAGGCTAGCGGTGGCACAGATACGCAGTATTTT.

The V call is TRBV20-1, the J call TRBJ2-1; 8 nucleotides match TRBD2. The CDR3 has 17 residues. Trimming cost V 0 bases and J 3 bases; bases outside gene matches: 10. Germline V gene lookup returns CDR1 DFQATT and CDR2 SNEGSKA (reference sequence). The CDR3 DNA is TGCAGTGCTAGAGATAAAGGCCTAGCGGGTTACTACAATGAGCAGTTCTTC. This encodes CSARDKGLAGYYNEQFF.

This clonotype appeared a few times. The chain combines TRBV5-1 with TRBJ2-7; D may match TRBD1 or TRBD2 (6 bases each). This CDR3 has 14 amino acids. CDR1 is SGHRS, CDR2 YFSETQ, per germline. The germline V and J ends were trimmed by 5 bases and 2 bases, with 14 bases remaining between them. The CDR3 region has the DNA TGCGCCAGCAGATCCGGCGGGACAACCTACGAGCAGTACTTC. Translation: CASRSGGTTYEQYF.

V usage is TRBV20-1 and J usage is TRBJ2-2; no reliable D call. The germline gives CDR1 DFQATT, CDR2 SNEGSKA (reference sequence). V shed 5 bases and J shed 7 bases, with 17 bases lying between them. The CDR3 is 14 amino acids. The CDR3 reads CSASLHSSYGELFF. In DNA, the CDR3 is TGCAGTGCTTCCTTACATTCTTCATACGGGGAGCTGTTTTTT.

The chain joins TRBV6-1 to TRBJ2-2, with D perhaps matching TRBD1 (6 bases). CDR1 and CDR2 from the germline V gene are MNHNS and SASEGT. CDR3 length equals 15 residues. V lost 6 bases and J 3 bases, leaving 14 bases between the germline ends. CDR3 region: CASSRNRVHTGELFF. The CDR3 region has the DNA TGTGCCAGCAGCAGAAACAGGGTGCACACCGGGGAGCTGTTTTTT.

In its sample, this clonotype was seen a few times. The rearrangement joins TRBV7-2 to TRBJ2-7; 12 bases are shared with TRBD1. CDR1 SGHTA and CDR2 FQGNSA come from the germline V gene. After removal of 3 bases from V and 2 bases from J, the junction contained 8 bases not matched to a gene. The CDR3 loop spans 17 amino acids. CDR3 in amino acids: CASSFNPGQGATYEQYF. For the CDR3, the DNA is TGTGCCAGCAGCTTTAACCCGGGACAGGGGGCGACCTACGAGCAGTACTTC. The full variable domain, completed using reference TRBV7-2 and TRBJ2-7, is GAGVSQSPSNKVTEKGKDVELRCDPISGHTALYWYRQSLGQGLEFLIYFQGNSAPDKSGLPSDRFSAERTGGSVSTLTIQRTQQEDSAVYLCASSFNPGQGATYEQYFGPGTRLTVT.

This chain connects TRBV7-9 to TRBJ2-7; tentative D call: TRBD2 (5 bases). V gave up 5 bases and J gave up 0 bases, with 14 bases separating them. Germline lookup yields CDR1 SEHNR and CDR2 FQNEAQ (reference sequence). The CDR3 totals 15 residues. The CDR3 spells CASSPPPGVSYEQYF. The DNA of the CDR3 is TGTGCCAGCAGCCCCCCCCCCGGGGTCTCCTACGAGCAGTACTTC.

V and J are TRBV7-2 and TRBJ1-4; D not resolved. Germline values: CDR1 SGHTA, CDR2 FQGNSA. The CDR3 runs 13 residues. Trimming removed 3 bases at V and 6 bases at J, with 8 bases between. CDR3 sequence: CASSLNGYEKLFF. CDR3 bases: TGTGCCAGCAGCTTGAACGGCTATGAAAAACTGTTTTTT.

CDR3 in amino acids: CASSEWGGTGNTIYF. CDR3 DNA sequence: TGTGCCAGCAGTGAATGGGGGGGAACTGGAAACACCATATATTTT. V gene TRBV25-1 combines with J gene TRBJ1-3; D perhaps matches TRBD1 (5 bases). V was shortened by 1 base and J by 2 bases, with 9 bases between the two germline ends. CDR3 length: 15 residues. Per the germline V gene, CDR1 is MGHDK and CDR2 is SYGVNS.

This clonotype was seen at least ten times. V usage is TRBV4-3 and J usage is TRBJ2-7, with D possibly being TRBD1 (6 bases). The germline CDR1 and CDR2 sequences are LGHNA and YSLEER. V lost 1 base, J lost 2 bases, and 9 bases lay in between. The CDR3 spans 14 residues. The CDR3 DNA follows: TGCGCCAGCAGCCAAGTAGGACAGACCTACGAGCAGTACTTC. The encoded protein is CASSQVGQTYEQYF.

The CDR3 reads CASRRAEVNTEAFF. CDR3 bases: TGTGCCAGCAGGAGGGCGGAAGTGAACACTGAAGCTTTCTTT. The chain links TRBV2 to TRBJ1-1; D call uncertain. CDR3 length: 14 residues. V was shortened by 6 bases and J by 0 bases, with 11 bases between the two germline ends. Germline loops: CDR1 SNHLY, CDR2 FYNNEI.

This rearrangement joins TRBV9 to TRBJ2-5; no firm D call. CDR3 length: 16 residues. The ends were cut back, 1 base at V and 3 bases at J, with 16 bases in the middle. Germline assignment: CDR1 SGDLS and CDR2 YYNGEE. CDR3 protein: CASSVSSIPSKETQYF. The CDR3 nucleotides are TGTGCCAGCAGCGTATCCAGCATACCTTCCAAAGAGACCCAGTACTTC.

This clonotype was detected only a few times. The rearrangement joins TRBV20-1 to TRBJ2-3; perhaps TRBD2 as D (6 bases). The CDR3 is 14 amino acids. Germline values: CDR1 DFQATT, CDR2 SNEGSKA (reference sequence). V was trimmed by 4 bases and J by 2 bases, leaving 13 bases between them. CDR3 amino acids: CSATPGLPTDTQYF. For the CDR3, the DNA is TGCAGTGCTACCCCGGGACTGCCCACAGATACGCAGTATTTT.

As for this clonotype: Compared with germline, one end of the junction differs, possibly owing to a read error. This sequence joins TRBV5-4 and TRBJ2-5; 15 bases are shared with TRBD2. The length of the CDR3 is 17 residues. CDR1 SGHNT and CDR2 YYREEE come from the germline V gene (reference sequence). CDR3 in DNA: TGTGTCAGCAGCGCAGGACTAGCGGGAGGGGGGGGTGAGACCCAGTACTTC. Its translation is CVSSAGLAGGGGETQYF. The full variable domain, rest sourced from reference TRBV5-4 and TRBJ2-5, is ETGVTQSPTHLIKTRGQQVTLRCSSQSGHNTVSWYQQALGQGPQFIFQYYREEENGRGNFPPRFSGLQFPNYSSELNVNALELDDSALYLCVSSAGLAGGGGETQYFGPGTRLLVL.

This clonotype occurred a few times. The chain employs TRBV20-1 and TRBJ2-7, with 7 bases aligning to TRBD2. V lost 3 bases, J lost 1 base, and 18 bases stayed unmatched. The CDR3 has 18 amino acids. From germline, CDR1 is DFQATT and CDR2 SNEGSKA (reference sequence). CDR3 protein: CSARAGPSGRLGSYEQYF. The CDR3 DNA reads as TGCAGTGCTAGGGCCGGACCTAGCGGAAGATTAGGTTCCTACGAGCAGTACTTC.

This clonotype was found many times. One junction end does not reproduce the germline sequence, and a read error may be involved. This rearrangement joins TRBV14 to TRBJ2-1; 9 bases fit TRBD2. The CDR3 extends over 11 amino acids. In germline, CDR1 is SGHDN, CDR2 FVKESK. CDR3 bases: TGTGCCAGCAGCCTTAGCGGGAGAAGGGTCTTC. As protein: CASSLSGRRVF.

This chain connects TRBV19 to TRBJ2-5; 9 nucleotides align to TRBD1. Germline loops: CDR1 LNHDA, CDR2 SQIVND (reference sequence). The junction had 6 bases not matched to a gene; V was cut back by 6 bases and J by 4 bases. The CDR3 has 14 residues. CDR3 in amino acids: CASRATGGGETQYF. For the CDR3, the DNA is TGTGCCAGTAGGGCAACAGGGGGCGGAGAGACCCAGTACTTC. The full variable domain, with the rest looked up from reference TRBV19 and TRBJ2-5, is DGGITQSPKYLFRKEGQNVTLSCEQNLNHDAMYWYRQDPGQGLRLIYYSQIVNDFQKGDIAEGYSVSREKKESFPLTVTSAQKNPTAFYLCASRATGGGETQYFGPGTRLLVL.

This chain joins TRBV12-3 or TRBV12-4 and TRBJ2-2; D gene ambiguous. V was shortened by 5 bases and J by 4 bases, with 20 bases between the two germline ends. The CDR3 contains 17 residues. Here the CDR3 reads CASSPQDPGSTTGELFF. The CDR3 region has the DNA TGTGCCAGCAGTCCCCAGGATCCGGGTTCGACCACCGGGGAGCTGTTTTTT.

This clonotype has more than one count but fewer than ten. An end of the junction differs from the germline gene, which may be a read error. The genes are TRBV7-6 and TRBJ2-3; D gene ambiguous. Germline assignment: CDR1 SGHVS and CDR2 FNYEAQ. This CDR3 spans 13 amino acids. The CDR3 loop reads CASSPQLADKQYF. Written as DNA, the CDR3 is TGTGCCAGCAGCCCCCAGTTAGCCGATAAGCAGTATTTT.

V and J are TRBV7-9 and TRBJ1-1, with D maybe TRBD1 (5 bases). The CDR3 covers 14 residues. Trimming removed 2 bases from V and 4 bases from J, with 11 bases in between. Per the germline V gene, CDR1 is SEHNR and CDR2 is FQNEAQ (reference sequence). The CDR3 region has the DNA TGTGCCAGCAGCTTACCAGGGTTTGGCACTGAAGCTTTCTTT. This sequence encodes CASSLPGFGTEAFF.

A few counts support this clonotype. The gene calls are TRBV6-5 and TRBJ2-7; no clear D. CDR1 is MNHEY, CDR2 SVGAGI, per germline. This CDR3 has 12 amino acids. V shed 6 bases and J shed 0 bases, with 6 bases lying between them. The CDR3 protein is CASRSSSYEQYF. CDR3 bases: TGTGCCAGCAGATCCAGCTCCTACGAGCAGTACTTC.

This clonotype was recorded a few times. The chain couples TRBV7-9 to TRBJ1-6; D gene unclear. The CDR3 extends over 15 amino acids. Between the trimmed V and J ends, which lost 5 bases and 2 bases, there was a span of 10 bases. Germline V lookup: CDR1 SEHNR, CDR2 FQNEAQ (reference sequence). CDR3 region: CASSAGWAYNSPLHF. CDR3 in DNA: TGTGCCAGCAGCGCAGGATGGGCCTATAATTCACCCCTCCACTTT.

This chain links TRBV7-2 with TRBJ2-7, with D unclear. This CDR3 is 14 amino acids long. CDR1 is SGHTA, CDR2 FQGNSA, per germline. V lost 3 bases and J 3 bases, leaving 12 bases between the germline ends. The CDR3 DNA sequence: TGTGCCAGCAGCTTCGGGCCCCCTATCTACGAGCAGTACTTC. Its translation: CASSFGPPIYEQYF.

This clonotype was observed a few times. V is TRBV7-8 and J is TRBJ2-1, with D tentatively TRBD2 (6 bases). This CDR3 comprises 16 residues. V lost 5 bases and J 8 bases, leaving 22 bases between the germline ends. Looked up from germline, CDR1 is SGHVS and CDR2 is FQNEAQ. CDR3 nucleotide sequence: TGTGCCAGCAGCCCCCGTCCGGGAGAGGTGGTTTATGAGCAGTTCTTC. Residues: CASSPRPGEVVYEQFF.

This clonotype was picked up many times. Mismatch with germline at one junction end may stem from a read error. This chain links TRBV5-1 with TRBJ2-7; TRBD1 aligns across 9 bases. Looked up from germline, CDR1 is SGHRS and CDR2 is YFSETQ. The CDR3 runs to 13 residues. The CDR3 loop is CASSLGTGYEQYF. DNA of the CDR3: TGTGCCAGCAGTTTAGGGACAGGGTACGAGCAGTACTTC.

This chain joins TRBV4-3 and TRBJ2-7; no clear D. CDR3 length: 15 residues. CDR1 LGHNA and CDR2 YSLEER come from the germline V gene. V was trimmed by 0 bases and J by 3 bases, leaving 12 bases between them. This chain's CDR3 is CASSQDLSAGYEQYF. In DNA, the CDR3 is TGCGCCAGCAGCCAAGATCTGAGTGCTGGCTACGAGCAGTACTTC.